The 24 T cell receptor beta chains reported below all come from one sample, sequenced in a study of cytomegalovirus exposure and HLA in healthy donors (dated by TCRdb to 2016 to 2017). Libraries were prepared through the immunoSEQ multiplex PCR assay. For the multiplex PCR, a mixture combining 60 forward primers for TCR Vbeta segments and 13 reverse primers for TCR Jbeta segments was used. This is the immuneACCESS table as TCRdb keeps it, with only in-frame sequences that have V and J called. A part of the clones is gone; compared with another copy, unresolved V genes explain less than half, and the rest is unexplained. The table for this sample lists 120,000 to 150,000 clones; approximately 80% of them were counted only once. The ten largest clones represent roughly 2.5% of the sample. The sequencing input was PBMCs. The receptor set was obtained from a boy under 10 years old in good health and CMV-seronegative.

The chain uses TRBV15 and TRBJ2-7; 11 nucleotides agree with TRBD1. The CDR3 totals 19 residues. With V trimmed by 0 bases and J by 1 base, 11 bases remained unmatched. Germline CDR1 is LNHNV and CDR2 is YYDKDF (reference sequence). CDR3 in amino acids: CATSRDLPGQGAKSYEQYF. For the CDR3, the DNA is TGTGCCACCAGCAGAGATTTGCCTGGACAGGGGGCGAAATCCTACGAGCAGTACTTC. Filled out from reference TRBV15 and TRBJ2-7, the complete variable domain reads DAMVIQNPRYQVTQFGKPVTLSCSQTLNHNVMYWYQQKSSQAPKLLFHYYDKDFNNEADTPDNFQSRRPNTSFCFLDIRSPGLGDTAMYLCATSRDLPGQGAKSYEQYFGPGTRLTVT.

This clone has only one observation. The gene calls are TRBV11-3 and TRBJ2-1, with TRBD1 matching 8 bases. The trim removed 5 bases at V and 2 bases at J, leaving 2 bases unmatched. CDR3 size: 14 residues. Germline lookup yields CDR1 SGHNT and CDR2 YENEEA. CDR3 bases: TGTGCCAGCAGCCTCAGGGGGCCCTACAATGAGCAGTTCTTC. This encodes CASSLRGPYNEQFF.

This rearrangement joins TRBV29-1 to TRBJ2-3; D is unclear. Trimming removed 3 bases at V and 6 bases at J, with 10 bases between. Germline V gene data show CDR1 as SQVTM and CDR2 as ANQGSEA. The CDR3 totals 12 residues. CDR3 sequence: CSVDLGADTQYF. In DNA, the CDR3 is TGCAGCGTTGACCTGGGCGCGGATACGCAGTATTTT.

The gene calls are TRBV29-1 and TRBJ1-2, with 8 bases that match TRBD1. The CDR3 has 15 amino acids. In germline, CDR1 is SQVTM, CDR2 ANQGSEA. V dropped 0 bases and J dropped 2; count of bases not matched to a gene: 5. CDR3 region: CSVEDRWTGNYGYTF. The CDR3 DNA is TGCAGCGTTGAAGATCGATGGACAGGGAACTATGGCTACACCTTC.

This clone was picked up one time. The rearrangement uses TRBV4-2 and TRBJ2-1; the match to TRBD1 covers 7 bases. The CDR3 spans 16 residues. Germline values: CDR1 LGHNA, CDR2 YNFKEQ. V trimming: 3 bases; J trimming: 6 bases; junction bases outside the gene matches: 11. CDR3 sequence: CASSQNDRTGSNEQFF. The CDR3 DNA is TGTGCCAGCAGCCAGAATGACAGGACAGGCAGCAATGAGCAGTTCTTC.

V usage is TRBV6-5 and J usage is TRBJ2-4; TRBD1 is a possible D gene (5 bases). V dropped 0 bases and J dropped 7 bases, with 13 bases sitting between them. The CDR3 runs to 15 residues. CDR1 is MNHEY, CDR2 SVGAGI, per germline. The CDR3 region has the DNA TGTGCCAGCAGTTACTCGGACGACAGCACCAACATTCAGTACTTC. The encoded protein is CASSYSDDSTNIQYF.

The genes are TRBV9 and TRBJ1-3; D remains ambiguous. The CDR3 has 14 amino acids. Trimming left V 4 bases short and J 4 bases short, with 12 bases between. Looked up from germline, CDR1 is SGDLS and CDR2 is YYNGEE. The CDR3 spells CASSPQLAGNTIYF. CDR3 in DNA: TGTGCCAGCAGCCCCCAGTTAGCGGGAAACACCATATATTTT.

This chain joins TRBV19 and TRBJ1-1; TRBD1 matches at 7 bases. CDR1 is LNHDA, CDR2 SQIVND, per germline (reference sequence). J lost 7 bases, V lost 11 bases, and 7 bases had no gene match. The CDR3 loop spans 11 amino acids. The CDR3 region has the DNA TGTGCCGCTAGGAGACAGGGTGAAGCTTTCTTT. Protein sequence: CAARRQGEAFF.

The chain recombines TRBV11-2 with TRBJ2-3, with no clear D. V was clipped by 0 bases and J by 2 bases, with 21 bases between them. Per germline, CDR1 SGHAT and CDR2 FQNNGV. The CDR3 spans 19 residues. The CDR3 DNA sequence: TGTGCCAGCAGCTTAGATCCAGGCCTTCCGTTGGCACACACAGATACGCAGTATTTT. This gives the protein CASSLDPGLPLAHTDTQYF.

The chain is built from TRBV6-1 and TRBJ1-3; D is unclear. V shed 6 bases and J shed 0 bases, with 9 bases lying between them. Germline CDR1 is MNHNS and CDR2 is SASEGT. CDR3 size: 14 residues. The CDR3 DNA reads as TGTGCCAGCAGCGCTATTATCTCTGGAAACACCATATATTTT. Translation gives CASSAIISGNTIYF.

This sequence joins TRBV11-3 and TRBJ2-3; TRBD2 matches at 7 bases. After removal of 4 bases from V and 7 bases from J, the junction contained 14 bases not matched to a gene. Germline V CDR1 and CDR2: SGHNT, YENEEA. The CDR3 runs 16 residues. As DNA, the CDR3 is TGTGCCAGCAGCTACGAATTAGCGGGCGGCAGAAATACGCAGTATTTT. This translates into CASSYELAGGRNTQYF.

The V call is TRBV10-1, the J call TRBJ1-2; D gene unclear. From germline, CDR1 is WNHNN and CDR2 SYGVQD (reference sequence). V gave up 5 bases and J gave up 7 bases, with 5 bases separating them. CDR3 length: 10 amino acids. The CDR3 region is CASSLCGYTF. CDR3 in DNA: TGCGCCAGCAGTTTATGTGGCTACACCTTC.

This chain connects TRBV29-1 to TRBJ1-4; 8 bases map to TRBD1. The junction had 9 bases not matched to a gene; V was cut back by 7 bases and J by 8 bases. This CDR3 comprises 13 residues. Germline-derived CDR1 and CDR2 are SQVTM and ANQGSEA. Here the CDR3 DNA reads TGCAGCGCAGCTACAGGGGGACGGGAAAAACTGTTTTTT. Its protein is CSAATGGREKLFF.

The chain combines TRBV29-1 with TRBJ2-3, with D tentatively TRBD2 (6 bases). The V end lost 0 bases, the J end lost 3 bases, and 25 bases lay between the germline ends. CDR1 is SQVTM and CDR2 is ANQGSEA in the germline V gene. The CDR3 totals 19 residues. CDR3 nucleotide sequence: TGCAGCGTTGAAGACGGGACTCGCTGGTCTCATTGGGTTACAGATACGCAGTATTTT. Its translation is CSVEDGTRWSHWVTDTQYF.

The chain links TRBV4-3 to TRBJ2-1, with D possibly TRBD2 on 5 matching bases. V was pared by 3 bases and J by 0 bases, with 9 bases between. CDR1 is LGHNA and CDR2 is YSLEER in the germline V gene. This CDR3 has 15 amino acids. DNA for the CDR3: TGCGCCAGCAGCCACGGGGTGGTCTCCTACAATGAGCAGTTCTTC. Amino acids: CASSHGVVSYNEQFF.

The chain employs TRBV7-2 and TRBJ1-4; 11 bases map to TRBD1. Germline trimming cut 3 bases from V and 8 bases from J; bases unmatched to any gene: 14. CDR3 length: 18 residues. The germline gives CDR1 SGHTA, CDR2 FQGNSA. In DNA, the CDR3 is TGTGCCAGCAGCTTTGTAGGGACAGGGGGTAGTCTAGGGGAAAAACTGTTTTTT. Translating gives CASSFVGTGGSLGEKLFF.

This clone was recorded once. Here the CDR3 DNA reads TGTGCCAGCAGTGAAGTGGCTTATGAGCAGTTCTTC. Its translation: CASSEVAYEQFF. The chain recombines TRBV6-1 with TRBJ2-1, with D unclear. V lost 1 base and J lost 8, with 6 bases in between. The CDR3 consists of 12 residues. Looked up from germline, CDR1 is MNHNS and CDR2 is SASEGT.

The chain uses TRBV4-3 and TRBJ2-7; D is perhaps TRBD1 (5 bases). The germline CDR1 and CDR2 sequences are LGHNA and YSLEER. With 1 base removed from V and 1 base from J, the gap between germline ends came to 8 bases. The length of the CDR3 is 14 residues. The CDR3 DNA follows: TGCGCCAGCAGCCAAGCTGCAGGGTCCTACGAGCAGTACTTC. Translated: CASSQAAGSYEQYF.

The rearrangement links TRBV15 to TRBJ1-1; D unclear. V dropped 0 bases and J dropped 2 bases, with 13 bases sitting between them. The germline gives CDR1 LNHNV, CDR2 YYDKDF (reference sequence). The CDR3 runs 16 residues. The CDR3 protein is CATSRDRTRLNTEAFF. CDR3 DNA: TGTGCCACCAGCAGAGATCGTACCCGGTTAAACACTGAAGCTTTCTTT.

The rearrangement links TRBV27 to TRBJ1-2; no firm D call. Germline CDR1 reads MNHEY; CDR2 reads SMNVEV (reference sequence). This CDR3 region has 13 residues. With 5 bases removed from V and 4 bases from J, the gap between germline ends came to 11 bases. The CDR3 bases are TGTGCCAGCAGTCCAGGCGGGATCTATGGCTACACCTTC. This encodes CASSPGGIYGYTF.

V usage is TRBV4-1 and J usage is TRBJ1-3, with TRBD1 as a possible D gene (5 bases). CDR1 and CDR2 from the germline V gene are MGHRA and YSYEKL. This CDR3 has 16 residues. Trimming stripped 5 bases from V and 0 bases from J, with 14 bases between. For the CDR3, the DNA is TGCGCCAGCAGCGAACCGGGACTGAACTCTGGAAACACCATATATTTT. Protein sequence: CASSEPGLNSGNTIYF.

The V gene is TRBV5-1, the J gene TRBJ2-3; 9 bases are shared with TRBD2. CDR1 and CDR2 (germline): SGHRS, YFSETQ. Unmatched junction bases numbered 2, after V lost 0 bases and J lost 0 bases. The CDR3 length is 16 residues. Here the CDR3 DNA reads TGCGCCAGCAGCTTGGAGACTAGCGGAAGCACAGATACGCAGTATTTT. Translated, it gives CASSLETSGSTDTQYF.

V gene TRBV30 combines with J gene TRBJ1-1; tentatively, D is TRBD1 (5 bases). The V and J ends lost 2 bases and 1 base respectively, with 11 bases between them. The CDR3 contains 14 residues. The germline V gene has CDR1 GTSNPN and CDR2 SVGIG (reference sequence). CDR3 in DNA: TGTGCCTGGAGTCAGGGACTGCAGAACACTGAAGCTTTCTTT. It encodes CAWSQGLQNTEAFF.

V is TRBV7-9 and J is TRBJ1-1, with 7 bases identical to TRBD1. The CDR3 extends over 15 amino acids. The ends lost 1 base at V and 1 base at J; junction bases unmatched: 3. CDR1 SEHNR and CDR2 FQNEAQ come from the germline V gene (reference sequence). Here the CDR3 reads CASSLGGQKNTEAFF. The CDR3 DNA reads as TGTGCCAGCAGCTTAGGGGGACAGAAGAACACTGAAGCTTTCTTT.